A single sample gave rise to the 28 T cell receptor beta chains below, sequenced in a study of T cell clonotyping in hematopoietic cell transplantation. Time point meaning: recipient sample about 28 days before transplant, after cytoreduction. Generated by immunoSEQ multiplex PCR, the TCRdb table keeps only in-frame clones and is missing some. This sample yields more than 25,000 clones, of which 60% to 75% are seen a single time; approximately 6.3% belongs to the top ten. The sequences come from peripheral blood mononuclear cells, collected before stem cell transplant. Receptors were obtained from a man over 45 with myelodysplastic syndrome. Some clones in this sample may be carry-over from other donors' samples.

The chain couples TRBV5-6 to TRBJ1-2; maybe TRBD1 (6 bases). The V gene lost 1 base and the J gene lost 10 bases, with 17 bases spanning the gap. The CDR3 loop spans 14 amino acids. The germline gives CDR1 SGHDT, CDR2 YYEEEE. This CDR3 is CASSLWGGFGDYTF. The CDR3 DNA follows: TGTGCCAGCAGCTTGTGGGGGGGCTTCGGAGACTACACCTTC.

CDR3 amino acids: CASSLDFGQGHGYTF. The CDR3 bases are TGTGCCAGCAGCTTAGACTTTGGACAGGGGCATGGCTACACCTTC. The V call is TRBV11-2, the J call TRBJ1-2; 9 bases agree with TRBD1. This CDR3 has 15 residues. Germline CDR1 SGHAT, CDR2 FQNNGV. J lost 6 bases, V lost 0 bases, and 5 bases had no gene match.

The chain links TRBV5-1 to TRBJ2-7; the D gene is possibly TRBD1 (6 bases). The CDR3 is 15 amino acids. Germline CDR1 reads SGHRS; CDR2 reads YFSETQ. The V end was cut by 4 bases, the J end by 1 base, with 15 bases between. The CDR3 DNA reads TGCGCCAGCAGCCCTACCGGGACATTTTCCTACGAGCAGTACTTC. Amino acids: CASSPTGTFSYEQYF. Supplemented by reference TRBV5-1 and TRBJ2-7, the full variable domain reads KAGVTQTPRYLIKTRGQQVTLSCSPISGHRSVSWYQQTPGQGLQFLFEYFSETQRNKGNFPGRFSGRQFSNSRSEMNVSTLELGDSALYLCASSPTGTFSYEQYFGPGTRLTVT.

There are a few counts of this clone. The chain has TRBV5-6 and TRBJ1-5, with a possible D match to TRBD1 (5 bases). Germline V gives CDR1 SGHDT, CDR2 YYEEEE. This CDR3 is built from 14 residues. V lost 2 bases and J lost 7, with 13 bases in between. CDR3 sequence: CASSFGGTGQPQHF. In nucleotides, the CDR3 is TGTGCCAGCAGCTTTGGCGGGACGGGACAGCCCCAGCATTTT.

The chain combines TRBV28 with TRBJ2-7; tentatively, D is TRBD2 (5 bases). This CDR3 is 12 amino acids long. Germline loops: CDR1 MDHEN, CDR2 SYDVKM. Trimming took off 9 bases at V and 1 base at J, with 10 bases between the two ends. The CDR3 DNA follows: TGTGCCAGACGAGGGATGTCCTACGAGCAGTACTTC. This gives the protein CARRGMSYEQYF.

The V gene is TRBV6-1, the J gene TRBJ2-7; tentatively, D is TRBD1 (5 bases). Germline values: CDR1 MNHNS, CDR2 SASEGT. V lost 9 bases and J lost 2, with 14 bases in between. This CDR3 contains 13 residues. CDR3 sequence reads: CASRSPGTYEQYF. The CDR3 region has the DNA TGTGCCAGTCGAAGCCCAGGGACCTACGAGCAGTACTTC.

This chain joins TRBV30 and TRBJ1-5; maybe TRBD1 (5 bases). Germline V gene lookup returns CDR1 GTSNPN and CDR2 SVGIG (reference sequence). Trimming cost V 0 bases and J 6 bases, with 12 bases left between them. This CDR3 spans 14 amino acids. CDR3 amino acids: CAWSVRLGRQPQHF. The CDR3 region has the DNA TGTGCCTGGAGTGTACGGTTGGGACGTCAGCCCCAGCATTTT. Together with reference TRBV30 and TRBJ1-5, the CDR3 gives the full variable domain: SQTIHQWPATLVQPVGSPLSLECTVEGTSNPNLYWYRQAAGRGLQLLFYSVGIGQISSEVPQNLSASRPQDRQFILSSKKLLLSDSGFYLCAWSVRLGRQPQHFGDGTRLSIL.

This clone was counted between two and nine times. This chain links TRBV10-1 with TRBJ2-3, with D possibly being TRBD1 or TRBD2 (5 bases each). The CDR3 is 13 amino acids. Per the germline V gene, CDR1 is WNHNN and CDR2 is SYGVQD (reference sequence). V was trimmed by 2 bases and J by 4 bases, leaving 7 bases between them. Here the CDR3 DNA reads TGCGCCAGCAGTGAGCGAGGGGCAGATACGCAGTATTTT. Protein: CASSERGADTQYF.

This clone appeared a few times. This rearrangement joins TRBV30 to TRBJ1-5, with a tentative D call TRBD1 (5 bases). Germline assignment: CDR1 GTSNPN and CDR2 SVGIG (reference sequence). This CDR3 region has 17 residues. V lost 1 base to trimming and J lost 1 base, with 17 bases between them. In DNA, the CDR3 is TGTGCCTGGAGTGCCCAACGGGACCTACGGAGCAATCAGCCCCAGCATTTT. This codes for CAWSAQRDLRSNQPQHF.

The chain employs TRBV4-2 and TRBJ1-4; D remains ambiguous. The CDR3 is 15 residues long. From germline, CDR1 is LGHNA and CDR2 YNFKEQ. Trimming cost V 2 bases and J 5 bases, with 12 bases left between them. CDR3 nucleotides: TGTGCCAGCAGCCAATCCGGGAGCTCAAATGAAAAACTGTTTTTT. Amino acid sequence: CASSQSGSSNEKLFF.

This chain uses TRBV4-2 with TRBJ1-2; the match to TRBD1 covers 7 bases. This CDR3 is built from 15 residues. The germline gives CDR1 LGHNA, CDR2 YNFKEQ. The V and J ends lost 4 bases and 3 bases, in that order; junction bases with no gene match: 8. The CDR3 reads CASSPRQGSDYGYTF. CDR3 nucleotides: TGTGCCAGCAGCCCTCGACAGGGATCGGACTATGGCTACACCTTC.

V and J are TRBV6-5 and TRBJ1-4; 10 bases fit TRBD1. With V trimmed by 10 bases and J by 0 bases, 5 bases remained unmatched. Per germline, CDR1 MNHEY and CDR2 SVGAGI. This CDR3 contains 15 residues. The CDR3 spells CATSGQGATNEKLFF. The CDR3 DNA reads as TGTGCCACATCCGGACAGGGGGCAACTAATGAAAAACTGTTTTTT.

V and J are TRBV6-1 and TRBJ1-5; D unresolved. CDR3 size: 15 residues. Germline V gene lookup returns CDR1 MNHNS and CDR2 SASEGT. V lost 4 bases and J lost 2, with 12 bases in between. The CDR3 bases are TGTGCCAGCAGTGTAGGCCCCGGGGGCAATCAGCCCCAGCATTTT. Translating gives CASSVGPGGNQPQHF.

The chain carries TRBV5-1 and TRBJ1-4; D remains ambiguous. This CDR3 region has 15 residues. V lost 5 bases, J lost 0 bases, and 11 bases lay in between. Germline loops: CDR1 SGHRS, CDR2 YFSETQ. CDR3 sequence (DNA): TGCGCCAGCAGGAGAGGCCGAACAACTAATGAAAAACTGTTTTTT. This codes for CASRRGRTTNEKLFF.

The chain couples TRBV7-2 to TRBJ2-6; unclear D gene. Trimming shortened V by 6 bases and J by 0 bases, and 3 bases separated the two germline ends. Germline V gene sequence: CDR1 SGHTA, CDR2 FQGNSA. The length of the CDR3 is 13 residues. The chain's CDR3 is CASRYSGANVLTF. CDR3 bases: TGTGCCAGCAGGTACTCTGGGGCCAACGTCCTGACTTTC.

The CDR3 is CASSLGAYNSPLHF. The CDR3, as DNA: TGTGCCAGCAGTTTAGGAGCTTATAATTCACCCCTCCACTTT. V is TRBV6-5 and J is TRBJ1-6; D ambiguous. This CDR3 comprises 14 residues. Germline CDR1 MNHEY, CDR2 SVGAGI. V was pared by 4 bases and J by 4 bases, with 8 bases between.

The CDR3: CAWRGRGLGTEAFF. In nucleotides, the CDR3 is TGTGCCTGGAGAGGGAGGGGGCTGGGCACTGAAGCTTTCTTT. The V call is TRBV30, the J call TRBJ1-1; 7 bases fit TRBD1. The germline gives CDR1 GTSNPN, CDR2 SVGIG (reference sequence). With V trimmed by 3 bases and J by 4 bases, 8 bases remained unmatched. This CDR3 region has 14 residues.

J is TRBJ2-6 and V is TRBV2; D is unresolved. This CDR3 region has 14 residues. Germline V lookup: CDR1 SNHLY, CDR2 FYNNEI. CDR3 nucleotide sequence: TGTGTATCGAGCCTTTCCGCTGGGGCCAACGTCCTGACTTTC. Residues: CVSSLSAGANVLTF.

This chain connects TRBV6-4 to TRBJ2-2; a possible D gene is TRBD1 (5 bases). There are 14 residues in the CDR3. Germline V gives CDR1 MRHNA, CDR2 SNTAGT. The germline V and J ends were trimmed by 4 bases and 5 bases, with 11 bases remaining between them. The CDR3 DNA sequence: TGTGCCAGCAGTGCCGCTCCAGGGACCGGGGAGCTGTTTTTT. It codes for CASSAAPGTGELFF.

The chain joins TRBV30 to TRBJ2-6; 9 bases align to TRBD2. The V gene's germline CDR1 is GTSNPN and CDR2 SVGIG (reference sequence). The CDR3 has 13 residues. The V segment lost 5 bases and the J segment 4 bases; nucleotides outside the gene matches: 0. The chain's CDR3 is CAWGTSGANVLTF. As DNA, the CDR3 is TGTGCCTGGGGGACTAGCGGGGCCAACGTCCTGACTTTC.

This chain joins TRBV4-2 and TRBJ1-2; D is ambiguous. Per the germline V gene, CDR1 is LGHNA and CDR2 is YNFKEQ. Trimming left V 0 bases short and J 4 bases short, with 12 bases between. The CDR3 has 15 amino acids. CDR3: CASSQDPGMGYGYTF. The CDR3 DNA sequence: TGTGCCAGCAGCCAAGATCCCGGGATGGGCTATGGCTACACCTTC.

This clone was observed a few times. The chain's CDR3 is CSVDSGNTGELFF. DNA of the CDR3: TGCAGCGTCGATAGCGGGAACACCGGGGAGCTGTTTTTT. V is TRBV29-1 and J is TRBJ2-2; D might be TRBD2 (6 bases). This CDR3 comprises 13 residues. Germline values: CDR1 SQVTM, CDR2 ANQGSEA. V lost 6 bases to trimming and J lost 1 base, with 9 bases between them.

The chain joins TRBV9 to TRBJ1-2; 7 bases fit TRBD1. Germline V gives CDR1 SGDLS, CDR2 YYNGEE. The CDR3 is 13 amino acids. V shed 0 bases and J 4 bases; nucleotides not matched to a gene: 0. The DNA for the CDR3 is TGTGCCAGCAGCGTAGCAGGGGGCTATGGCTACACCTTC. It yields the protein CASSVAGGYGYTF.

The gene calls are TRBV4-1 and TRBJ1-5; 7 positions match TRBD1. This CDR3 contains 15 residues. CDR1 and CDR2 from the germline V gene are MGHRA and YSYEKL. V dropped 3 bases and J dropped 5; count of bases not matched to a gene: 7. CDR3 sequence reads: CASSHHQGGDQPQHF. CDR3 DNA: TGCGCCAGCAGCCATCACCAGGGGGGAGATCAGCCCCAGCATTTT.

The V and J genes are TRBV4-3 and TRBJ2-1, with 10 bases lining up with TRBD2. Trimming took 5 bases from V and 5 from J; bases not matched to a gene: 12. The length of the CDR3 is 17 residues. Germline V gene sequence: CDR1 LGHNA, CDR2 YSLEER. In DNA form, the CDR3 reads TGCGCCAGCAGCTCCTGGTTAGCGGGGGGCCTTGACAATGAGCAGTTCTTC. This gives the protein CASSSWLAGGLDNEQFF.

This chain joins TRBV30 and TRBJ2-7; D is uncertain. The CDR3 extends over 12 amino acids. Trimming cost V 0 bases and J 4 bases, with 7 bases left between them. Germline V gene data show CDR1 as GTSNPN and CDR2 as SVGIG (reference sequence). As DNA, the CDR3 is TGTGCCTGGAGTGTAGGGCCTTACGAGCAGTACTTC. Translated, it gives CAWSVGPYEQYF.

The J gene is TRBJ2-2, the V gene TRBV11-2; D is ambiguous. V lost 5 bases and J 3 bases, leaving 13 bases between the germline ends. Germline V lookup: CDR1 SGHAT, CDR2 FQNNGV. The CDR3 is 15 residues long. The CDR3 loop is CASSPSATYTGELFF. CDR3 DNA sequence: TGTGCCAGCAGCCCCTCGGCTACTTACACCGGGGAGCTGTTTTTT.

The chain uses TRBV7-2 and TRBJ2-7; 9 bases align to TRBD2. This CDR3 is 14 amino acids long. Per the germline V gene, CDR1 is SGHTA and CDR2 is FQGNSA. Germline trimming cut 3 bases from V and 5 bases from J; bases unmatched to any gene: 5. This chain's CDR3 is CASSLIAGVDEQYF. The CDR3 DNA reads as TGTGCCAGCAGCTTGATAGCGGGAGTGGACGAGCAGTACTTC.